This T cell receptor beta chain originates from a study of OX40 agonist ivuxolimab in advanced cancers. Study-level findings and limits: With doses of 0.1 to 3.0 mg/kg, CD4+ and CD8+ blood T cells had undergone clonal expansion by week 6. Clonal expansion was among the lowest in partial responders at 0.1-3.0 mg/kg, especially CD8+. Undetermined was the antigen specificity of the expanded peripheral T cells.

Data came from immunoSEQ multiplex PCR; TCRdb stores just in-frame clones and leaves some out. The sample has 75,000 to 95,000 clones; 80% to 90% are singletons. Concerning this clone itself: Its antigen is not identified.

Trimming shortened V by 0 bases and J by 9 bases, and 15 bases separated the two germline ends. Per germline, CDR1 LNHNV and CDR2 YYDKDF (reference sequence). This CDR3 is built from 15 residues. The TCR originated in an adult with an advanced solid tumor such as melanoma, head and neck, liver or kidney cancer. The specimen comprised CD4+ or CD8+ T cells sorted from blood, sampled in a trial of the OX40 agonist ivuxolimab. The rearrangement joins TRBV15 to TRBJ1-5; perhaps TRBD1 as D (5 bases). DNA for the CDR3: TGTGCCACCAGCAGAGATATGGACGGGAGGGGGCCCCAGCATTTT. Amino acids: CATSRDMDGRGPQHF. The full variable domain, completed using reference TRBV15 and TRBJ1-5, is DAMVIQNPRYQVTQFGKPVTLSCSQTLNHNVMYWYQQKSSQAPKLLFHYYDKDFNNEADTPDNFQSRRPNTSFCFLDIRSPGLGDTAMYLCATSRDMDGRGPQHFGDGTRLSIL.